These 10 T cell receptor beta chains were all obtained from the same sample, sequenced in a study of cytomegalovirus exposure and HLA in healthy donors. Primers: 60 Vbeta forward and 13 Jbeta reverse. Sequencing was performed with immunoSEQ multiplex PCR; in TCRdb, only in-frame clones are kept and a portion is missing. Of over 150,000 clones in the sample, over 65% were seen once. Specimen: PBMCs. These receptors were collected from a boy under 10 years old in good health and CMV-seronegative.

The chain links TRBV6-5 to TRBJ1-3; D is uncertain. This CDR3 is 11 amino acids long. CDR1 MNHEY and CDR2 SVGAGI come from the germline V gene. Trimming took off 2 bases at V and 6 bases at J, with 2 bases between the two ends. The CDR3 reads CASSYQNTIYF. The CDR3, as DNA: TGTGCCAGCAGTTACCAAAACACCATATATTTT.

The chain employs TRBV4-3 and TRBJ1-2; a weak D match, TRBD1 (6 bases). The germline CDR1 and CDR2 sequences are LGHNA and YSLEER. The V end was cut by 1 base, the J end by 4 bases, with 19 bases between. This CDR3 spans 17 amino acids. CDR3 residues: CASSQVSGAGVVYGYTF. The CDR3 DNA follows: TGCGCCAGCAGCCAAGTTTCCGGAGCAGGGGTAGTCTATGGCTACACCTTC.

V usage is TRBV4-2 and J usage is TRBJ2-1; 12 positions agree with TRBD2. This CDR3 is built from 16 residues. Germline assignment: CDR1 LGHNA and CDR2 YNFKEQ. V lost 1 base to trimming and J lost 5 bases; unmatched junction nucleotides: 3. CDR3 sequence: CASSQGLAGVHNEQFF. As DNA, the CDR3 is TGTGCCAGCAGCCAAGGACTAGCGGGGGTTCACAATGAGCAGTTCTTC.

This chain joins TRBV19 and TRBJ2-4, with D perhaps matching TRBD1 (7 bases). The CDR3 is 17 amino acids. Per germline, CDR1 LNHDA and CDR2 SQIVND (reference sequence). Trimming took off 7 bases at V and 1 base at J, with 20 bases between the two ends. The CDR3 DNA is TGTGCCAGTATGGAGGGGGCCGCCGGATATGCCAAAAACATTCAGTACTTC. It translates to CASMEGAAGYAKNIQYF.

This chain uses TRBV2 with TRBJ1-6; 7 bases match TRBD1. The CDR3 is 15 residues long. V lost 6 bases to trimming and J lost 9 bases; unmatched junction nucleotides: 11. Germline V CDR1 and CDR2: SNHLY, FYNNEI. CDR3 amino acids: CASRPHRDSFSPLHF. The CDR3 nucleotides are TGTGCCAGCAGGCCCCACCGGGACAGCTTTTCACCCCTCCACTTT.

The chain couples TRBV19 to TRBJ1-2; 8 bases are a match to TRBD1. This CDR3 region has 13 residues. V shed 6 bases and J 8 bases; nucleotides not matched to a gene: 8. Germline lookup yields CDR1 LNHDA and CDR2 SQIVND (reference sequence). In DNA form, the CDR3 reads TGTGCCAGTAGGGACAGGGAACGGGGCGGCTACACCTTC. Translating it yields CASRDRERGGYTF.

This CDR3 is CASSRQADKAYEQYF. For the CDR3, the DNA is TGTGCCAGCAGCAGACAGGCGGACAAAGCCTACGAGCAGTACTTC. The chain has TRBV5-4 and TRBJ2-7, with D perhaps matching TRBD1 (6 bases). Germline V CDR1 and CDR2: SGHNT, YYREEE (reference sequence). V was clipped by 4 bases and J by 2 bases, with 16 bases between them. This CDR3 is built from 15 residues.

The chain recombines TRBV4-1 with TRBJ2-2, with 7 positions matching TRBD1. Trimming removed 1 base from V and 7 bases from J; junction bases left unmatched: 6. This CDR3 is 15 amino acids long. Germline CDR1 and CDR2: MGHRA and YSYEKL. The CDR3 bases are TGCGCCAGCAGCCAAGTGACAGGGCGGCACGGGGAGCTGTTTTTT. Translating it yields CASSQVTGRHGELFF.

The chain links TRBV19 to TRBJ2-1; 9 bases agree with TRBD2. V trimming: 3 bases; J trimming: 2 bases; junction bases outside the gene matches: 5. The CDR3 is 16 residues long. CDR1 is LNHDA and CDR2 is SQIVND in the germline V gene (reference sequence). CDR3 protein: CASSIRLAGPYNEQFF. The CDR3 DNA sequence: TGTGCCAGTAGTATTCGGCTAGCGGGACCCTACAATGAGCAGTTCTTC.

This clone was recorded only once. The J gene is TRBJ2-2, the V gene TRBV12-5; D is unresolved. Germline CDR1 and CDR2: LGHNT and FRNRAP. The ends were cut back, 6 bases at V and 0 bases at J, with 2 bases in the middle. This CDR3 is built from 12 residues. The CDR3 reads CASGSNTGELFF. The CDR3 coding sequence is TGTGCTAGTGGCTCGAACACCGGGGAGCTGTTTTTT.